One and the same sample provided the 12 T cell receptor beta chains below, sequenced in a study of radiotherapy plus CTLA-4 blockade in lung cancer. Assay used: immunoSEQ multiplex PCR; TCRdb lists only in-frame clones, some missing. The sample has roughly 110,000 clones, over 65% seen once. This sample comprised peripheral blood, obtained from a patient treated with radiotherapy plus ipilimumab. All receptors come from a human donor with non-small cell lung cancer that progressed on radiotherapy plus ipilimumab. Some clones in this sample may be carry-over from other donors' samples.

The gene calls are TRBV2 and TRBJ2-7; TRBD2 agrees at 14 bases. The CDR3 is made up of 13 amino acids. Germline-derived CDR1 and CDR2 are SNHLY and FYNNEI. Germline trimming cut 9 bases from V and 2 bases from J; bases unmatched to any gene: 0. The CDR3 bases are TGTGCCAGGGGACTAGCGGGGGCCTACGAGCAGTACTTC. Translating gives CARGLAGAYEQYF.

This rearrangement joins TRBV7-9 to TRBJ1-6, with 7 bases fitting TRBD1. Germline lookup yields CDR1 SEHNR and CDR2 FQNEAQ (reference sequence). Trimming took 3 bases from V and 10 from J; bases not matched to a gene: 9. The CDR3 sequence is 15 residues long. CDR3 coding DNA: TGTGCCAGCAGCTTGGGAACAGGGGAGAGGTCACCCCTCCACTTT. Protein product: CASSLGTGERSPLHF.

To note about this clone: Mismatch with germline at one junction end may stem from a read error. J is TRBJ2-5 and V is TRBV7-9; 10 bases line up with TRBD1. This CDR3 comprises 16 residues. Germline V gene sequence: CDR1 SEHNR, CDR2 FQNEAQ (reference sequence). CDR3 bases: TGTGCCAGCAGCCTAGCCGGGACAGGGGAGCCCGGGACCCAGTACTTC. It is translated as CASSLAGTGEPGTQYF.

The chain uses TRBV4-1 and TRBJ2-1; D remains unclear. Deletions cut 4 bases from V and 2 bases from J, with 12 bases between. The germline V gene has CDR1 MGHRA and CDR2 YSYEKL. This CDR3 has 15 residues. CDR3 protein: CASSPPPPTYNEQFF. CDR3 DNA: TGCGCCAGCAGCCCGCCCCCCCCCACCTACAATGAGCAGTTCTTC.

The chain has TRBV15 and TRBJ2-7; 9 bases match TRBD1. Trimming at V came to 6 bases and at J to 3 bases, leaving 6 bases not matched to a gene. The CDR3 is 14 residues long. The germline gives CDR1 LNHNV, CDR2 YYDKDF (reference sequence). CDR3 protein: CATSSWDRVYEQYF. The CDR3 nucleotides read TGTGCCACCAGTTCATGGGACAGGGTCTACGAGCAGTACTTC.

Worth noting for this clone: In the same sample, other DNA sequences code for this CDR3. This chain joins TRBV2 and TRBJ1-3; TRBD1 matches at 8 bases. Germline CDR1 SNHLY, CDR2 FYNNEI. With V trimmed by 0 bases and J by 4 bases, 20 bases remained unmatched. CDR3 length: 21 residues. In nucleotides, the CDR3 is TGTGCCAGCAGTGAAGCGCTTCGAGGGCAGGGGGCGCGTAAAGGGGGAAACACCATATATTTT. Protein: CASSEALRGQGARKGGNTIYF. The variable domain in full, completed from reference TRBV2 and TRBJ1-3, reads EPEVTQTPSHQVTQMGQEVILRCVPISNHLYFYWYRQILGQKVEFLVSFYNNEISEKSEIFDDQFSVERPDGSNFTLKIRSTKLEDSAMYFCASSEALRGQGARKGGNTIYFGEGSWLTVV.

The rearrangement uses TRBV11-3 and TRBJ2-1; 14 bases are shared with TRBD2. The CDR3 covers 16 residues. Trimming removed 5 bases from V and 6 bases from J; junction bases left unmatched: 6. In germline, CDR1 is SGHNT, CDR2 YENEEA. This chain's CDR3 is CASSMGTSGGRNEQFF. The DNA for the CDR3 is TGTGCCAGCAGCATGGGGACTAGCGGGGGTCGCAATGAGCAGTTCTTC.

This clone was found once. The chain recombines TRBV4-1 with TRBJ1-5; D is ambiguous. Per germline, CDR1 MGHRA and CDR2 YSYEKL. The CDR3 contains 17 residues. V was shortened by 1 base and J by 0 bases, with 13 bases between the two germline ends. CDR3 amino acids: CASSQVLIQSSNQPQHF. The CDR3 nucleotides are TGCGCCAGCAGCCAAGTATTGATTCAGAGTAGCAATCAGCCCCAGCATTTT.

V gene TRBV5-4 combines with J gene TRBJ2-1; D is uncertain. Germline V gives CDR1 SGHNT, CDR2 YYREEE (reference sequence). The CDR3 consists of 16 residues. V was clipped by 4 bases and J by 1 base, with 15 bases between them. This CDR3 reads CASSQDVQQSYNEQFF. CDR3 bases: TGTGCCAGCAGCCAAGATGTTCAACAATCCTACAATGAGCAGTTCTTC.

This clone turned up a few times. The rearrangement links TRBV25-1 to TRBJ2-7; the match to TRBD1 covers 12 bases. The CDR3 covers 16 residues. V was pared by 1 base and J by 3 bases, with 4 bases of the junction left unmatched. Germline values: CDR1 MGHDK, CDR2 SYGVNS. The CDR3 sequence is CASSESGTGGVYEQYF. CDR3 DNA sequence: TGTGCCAGCAGTGAATCCGGGACAGGGGGCGTCTACGAGCAGTACTTC.

This clone was seen only once. The chain is built from TRBV9 and TRBJ1-2; no definite D call. Trimming stripped 4 bases from V and 4 bases from J, with 11 bases between. The length of the CDR3 is 13 residues. Germline V lookup: CDR1 SGDLS, CDR2 YYNGEE. CDR3 bases: TGTGCCAGCAGCCCGGACCGGTTCTATGGCTACACCTTC. Protein: CASSPDRFYGYTF.

This clone was seen a single time. The chain uses TRBV27 and TRBJ2-7, with D unresolved. This CDR3 region has 14 residues. V shed 6 bases and J shed 3 bases, with 15 bases lying between them. CDR1 is MNHEY, CDR2 SMNVEV, per germline (reference sequence). As DNA, the CDR3 is TGTGCCAGCAGCCCTTCGGGCAAAGACTACGAGCAGTACTTC. Translation gives CASSPSGKDYEQYF.